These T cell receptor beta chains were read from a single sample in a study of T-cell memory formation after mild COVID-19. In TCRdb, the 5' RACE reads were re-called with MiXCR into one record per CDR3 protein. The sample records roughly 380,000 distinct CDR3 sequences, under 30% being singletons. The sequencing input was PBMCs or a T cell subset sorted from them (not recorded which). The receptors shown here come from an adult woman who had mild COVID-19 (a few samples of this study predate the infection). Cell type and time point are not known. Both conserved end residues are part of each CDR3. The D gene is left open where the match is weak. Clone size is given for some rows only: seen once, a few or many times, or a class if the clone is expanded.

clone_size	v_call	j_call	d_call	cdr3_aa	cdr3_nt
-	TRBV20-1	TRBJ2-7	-	CSANGDQRGSYEQYF	TGCAGTGCTAACGGGGACCAGAGGGGTTCCTACGAGCAGTACTTC
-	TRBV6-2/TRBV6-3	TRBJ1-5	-	CASTNRDTLPGDNQPQHF	TGTGCCAGCACCAACCGGGACACCTTACCTGGGGACAATCAGCCCCAGCATTTT
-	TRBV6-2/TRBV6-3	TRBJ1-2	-	CASSYLEGGTGDGYTF	TGTGCCAGCAGTTACCTCGAAGGGGGGACTGGCGATGGCTACACCTTC
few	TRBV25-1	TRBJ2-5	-	CASSEYGGPQETQYF	TGTGCCAGCAGTGAATATGGCGGACCCCAAGAGACCCAGTACTTC
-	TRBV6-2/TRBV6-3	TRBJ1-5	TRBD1	CASSYSTWTGTYSNQPQHF	TGTGCCAGCAGTTACTCGACTTGGACAGGTACATATAGCAATCAGCCCCAGCATTTT
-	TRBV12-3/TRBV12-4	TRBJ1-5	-	CASSTTGISNQPQHF	TGTGCCAGCAGTACCACGGGTATCAGCAATCAGCCCCAGCATTTT
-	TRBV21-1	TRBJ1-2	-	CASLPYGYTF	TGTGCCAGTCTCCCTTATGGCTACACCTTC
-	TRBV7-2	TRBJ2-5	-	CASSINQETQYF	TGTGCCAGCAGTATAAATCAAGAGACCCAGTACTTC
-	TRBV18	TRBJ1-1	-	CATQSKGNTEAFF	TGTGCCACTCAATCCAAGGGGAACACTGAAGCTTTCTTT
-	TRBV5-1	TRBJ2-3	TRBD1	CASSLWDSSTDTQYF	TGCGCCAGCAGCCTCTGGGACAGTAGCACAGATACGCAGTATTTT
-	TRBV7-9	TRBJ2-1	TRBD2	CASSLTTSGISEQFF	TGTGCCAGCAGCTTAACGACTAGCGGGATTAGTGAGCAGTTCTTC
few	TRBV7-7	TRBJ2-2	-	CASTSGGTGELFF	TGTGCTAGCACGAGCGGAGGTACCGGGGAGCTGTTTTTT
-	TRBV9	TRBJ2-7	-	CASSVVPQTYEQYF	TGTGCCAGCAGCGTCGTCCCACAAACCTACGAGCAGTACTTC
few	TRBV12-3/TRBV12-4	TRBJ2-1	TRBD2	CASSFLAAYNEQFF	TGTGCCAGCAGTTTTCTAGCGGCTTACAATGAGCAGTTCTTC
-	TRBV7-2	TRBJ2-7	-	CASSSYGPNEQYF	TGTGCCAGCAGCTCCTATGGACCGAACGAGCAGTACTTC
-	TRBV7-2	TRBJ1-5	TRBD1	CASRRQGWNQPQHF	TGTGCCAGCAGGCGACAGGGATGGAATCAGCCCCAGCATTTT
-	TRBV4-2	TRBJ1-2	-	CASSLAGTRGGVYGYTF	TGTGCCAGCAGCCTCGCTGGGACGAGGGGAGGGGTCTATGGCTACACCTTC
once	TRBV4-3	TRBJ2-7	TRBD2	CASSQKWGGSYEQYF	TGCGCCAGCAGCCAGAAATGGGGGGGCTCCTACGAGCAGTACTTC
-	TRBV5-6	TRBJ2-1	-	CASSPQGRSYNEQFF	TGTGCCAGCAGCCCGCAGGGCCGCTCCTACAATGAGCAGTTCTTC
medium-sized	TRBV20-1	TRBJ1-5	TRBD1	CSALYAGDRENQPQHF	TGCAGTGCCCTCTACGCTGGGGACAGGGAAAATCAGCCCCAGCATTTT
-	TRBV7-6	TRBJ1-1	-	CASRGGQSATEAFF	TGTGCCAGCAGAGGTGGGCAGTCCGCCACTGAAGCTTTCTTT
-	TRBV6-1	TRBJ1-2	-	CASSIVAQGGYTF	TGTGCCAGCAGTATCGTCGCGCAGGGGGGCTACACCTTC
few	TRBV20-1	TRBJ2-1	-	CSVARDNGLYNEQFF	TGCAGCGTCGCCCGCGACAATGGGCTCTACAATGAGCAGTTCTTC
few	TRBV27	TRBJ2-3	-	CASSSFRTDTQYF	TGTGCCAGCAGTTCTTTCCGGACAGATACGCAGTATTTT
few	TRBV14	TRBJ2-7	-	CASTWEAIPSSRYPSREQYF	TGTGCCAGCACCTGGGAAGCGATCCCTTCTTCTAGATACCCGTCACGGGAGCAGTACTTC
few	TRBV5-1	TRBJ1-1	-	CASSFLGNEAFF	TGCGCCAGCAGCTTCCTCGGCAATGAAGCTTTCTTT
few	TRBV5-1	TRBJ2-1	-	CASSLTLNEQFF	TGCGCCAGCAGCCTGACTTTGAATGAGCAGTTCTTC
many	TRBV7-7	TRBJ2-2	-	CASSLAGDTGELFF	TGTGCCAGCAGCTTAGCAGGGGACACCGGGGAGCTGTTTTTT
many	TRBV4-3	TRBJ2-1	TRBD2	CASSQDNGRADGSYNEQFF	TGCGCCAGCAGCCAAGATAACGGGAGGGCCGACGGCTCCTACAATGAGCAGTTCTTC
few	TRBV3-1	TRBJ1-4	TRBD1	CASSRGTVATNEKLFF	TGTGCCAGCAGCCGGGGGACAGTTGCAACTAATGAAAAACTGTTTTTT
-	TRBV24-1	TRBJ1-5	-	CATSDRWSNQPQHF	TGTGCCACCAGTGATAGGTGGAGCAATCAGCCCCAGCATTTT
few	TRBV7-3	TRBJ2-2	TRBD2	CASTLGGRELFF	TGTGCCAGCACCTTGGGGGGGAGAGAGCTGTTTTTT
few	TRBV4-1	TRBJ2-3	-	CASSQGGQGASTDTQYF	TGCGCCAGCAGCCAAGGGGGGCAAGGCGCTAGCACAGATACGCAGTATTTT
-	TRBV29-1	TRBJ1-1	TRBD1	CSAISGTVNTEAFF	TGCAGCGCAATCTCCGGGACAGTGAACACTGAAGCTTTCTTT
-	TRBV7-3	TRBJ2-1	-	CASSLGGTVGEQFF	TGTGCCAGCAGCTTGGGAGGCACGGTTGGTGAGCAGTTCTTC
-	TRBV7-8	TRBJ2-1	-	CASSLVYGRLVGDNEQFF	TGTGCCAGCAGCTTAGTTTACGGGCGACTAGTGGGGGACAATGAGCAGTTCTTC
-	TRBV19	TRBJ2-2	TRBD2	CASRGGRRLTGHSNTGELFF	TGTGCCAGTCGGGGGGGACGCCGACTGACGGGACACTCGAACACCGGGGAGCTGTTTTTT
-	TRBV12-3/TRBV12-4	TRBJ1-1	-	CASSTRRRGVQNTEAFF	TGTGCCAGCAGTACCCGACGCAGAGGGGTCCAGAACACTGAAGCTTTCTTT
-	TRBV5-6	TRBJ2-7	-	CASSLETEVPPGEQYF	TGTGCCAGCAGCTTGGAGACAGAGGTCCCTCCGGGGGAGCAGTACTTC
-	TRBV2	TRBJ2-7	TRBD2	CASSVYTGGPDEQYF	TGTGCCAGCAGTGTGTATACGGGAGGGCCCGACGAGCAGTACTTC
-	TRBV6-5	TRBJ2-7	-	CASSKGLTYEQYF	TGTGCCAGCAGTAAGGGACTGACCTACGAGCAGTACTTC
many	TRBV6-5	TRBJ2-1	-	CASSYSGAYNEQFF	TGTGCCAGCAGTTACTCGGGGGCGTACAATGAGCAGTTCTTC
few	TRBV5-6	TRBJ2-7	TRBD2	CASSWTRGEQYF	TGTGCCAGCAGCTGGACTAGAGGCGAGCAGTACTTC
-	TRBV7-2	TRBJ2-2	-	CASSLRRDKNIGELFF	TGTGCCAGCAGCCTCCGCCGGGACAAGAACATCGGGGAGCTGTTTTTT
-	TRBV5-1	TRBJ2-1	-	CASSLNSPSSYNEQFF	TGCGCCAGCAGCTTGAACTCACCGAGCTCCTACAATGAGCAGTTCTTC
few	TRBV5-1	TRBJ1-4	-	CASAKTGSNEKLFF	TGCGCCAGCGCCAAAACGGGATCTAATGAAAAACTGTTTTTT
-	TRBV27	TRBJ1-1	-	CASSPGTTEAFF	TGTGCCAGCAGTCCGGGTACCACTGAAGCTTTCTTT
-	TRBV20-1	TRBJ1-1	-	CSARGDGNTEAFF	TGCAGTGCTAGAGGGGACGGAAACACTGAAGCTTTCTTT
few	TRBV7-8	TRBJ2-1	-	CASSLGRGPSSYNEQFF	TGTGCCAGCAGCTTAGGGCGCGGCCCGAGCTCCTACAATGAGCAGTTCTTC